Sequencing of this T cell receptor (beta chain) was carried out in a study of shared clonotypes between healthy human individuals. Trimming removed 10 bases from V and 4 bases from J; junction bases left unmatched: 16. Looked up from germline, CDR1 is MDHEN and CDR2 is SYDVKM. The CDR3 runs to 16 residues. The authors ran the assay at deep level. Method: immunoSEQ multiplex PCR; TCRdb's copy keeps in-frame clones and lacks some. The sample has 1 million to 1.2 million clones, 77% seen once. The sample consisted of memory CD4+ T cells from PBMCs. Stated subset: CD45RA-negative fraction. This chain connects TRBV28 to TRBJ1-2; 9 bases are shared with TRBD1. This receptor was taken from a man between 18 and 35 years old in good health. Some clones in this sample may be carry-over from other donors' samples. Here the CDR3 reads CAIPNQSGTGPYGYTF. The CDR3 coding sequence is TGTGCCATCCCGAACCAATCCGGGACAGGGCCCTATGGCTACACCTTC.